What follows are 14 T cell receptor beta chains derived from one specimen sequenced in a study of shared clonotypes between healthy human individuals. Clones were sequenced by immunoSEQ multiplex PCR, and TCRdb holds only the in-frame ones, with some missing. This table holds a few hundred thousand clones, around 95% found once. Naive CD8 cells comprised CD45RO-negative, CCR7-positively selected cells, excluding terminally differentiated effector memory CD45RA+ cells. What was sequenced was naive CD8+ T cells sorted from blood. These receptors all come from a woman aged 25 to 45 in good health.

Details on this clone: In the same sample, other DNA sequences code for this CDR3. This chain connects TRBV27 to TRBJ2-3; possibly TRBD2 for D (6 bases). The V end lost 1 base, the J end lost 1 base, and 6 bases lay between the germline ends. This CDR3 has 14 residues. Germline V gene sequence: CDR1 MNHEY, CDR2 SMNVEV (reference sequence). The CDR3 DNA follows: TGTGCCAGCAGTTTATGGGGGGGCACAGATACGCAGTATTTT. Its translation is CASSLWGGTDTQYF.

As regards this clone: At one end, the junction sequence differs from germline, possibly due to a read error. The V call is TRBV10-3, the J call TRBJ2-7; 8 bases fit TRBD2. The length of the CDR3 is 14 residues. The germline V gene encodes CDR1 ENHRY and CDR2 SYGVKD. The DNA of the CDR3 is TGTGCCAGCAGTACCGGGACTAGAGAAGGCGAGCAGTACTTC. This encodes CASSTGTREGEQYF.

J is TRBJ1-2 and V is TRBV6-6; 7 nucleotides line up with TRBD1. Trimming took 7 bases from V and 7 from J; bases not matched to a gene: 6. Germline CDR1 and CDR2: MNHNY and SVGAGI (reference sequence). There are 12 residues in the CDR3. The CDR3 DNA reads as TGTGCCAGCACTAAGGGGGCGCGTGGCTACACCTTC. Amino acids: CASTKGARGYTF.

This CDR3 is CASLRAPGVADTQYF. CDR3 nucleotide sequence: TGCGCCAGCTTAAGGGCCCCTGGGGTAGCAGATACGCAGTATTTT. This chain uses TRBV4-1 with TRBJ2-3; D is unresolved. CDR3 size: 15 residues. With 8 bases removed from V and 4 bases from J, the gap between germline ends came to 19 bases. Germline CDR1 and CDR2: MGHRA and YSYEKL.

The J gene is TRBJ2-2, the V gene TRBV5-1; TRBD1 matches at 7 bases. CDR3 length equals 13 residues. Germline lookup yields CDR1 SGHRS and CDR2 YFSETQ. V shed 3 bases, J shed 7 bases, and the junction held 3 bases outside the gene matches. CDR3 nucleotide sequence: TGCGCCAGCAGCTATGACAGGGTCGGGGAGCTGTTTTTT. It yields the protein CASSYDRVGELFF.

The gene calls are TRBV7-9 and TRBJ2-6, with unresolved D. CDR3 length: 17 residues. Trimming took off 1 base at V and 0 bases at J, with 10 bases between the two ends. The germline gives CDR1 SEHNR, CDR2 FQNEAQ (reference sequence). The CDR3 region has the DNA TGTGCCAGCAGCTTAGATCGGTTGGGCTCTGGGGCCAACGTCCTGACTTTC. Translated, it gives CASSLDRLGSGANVLTF.

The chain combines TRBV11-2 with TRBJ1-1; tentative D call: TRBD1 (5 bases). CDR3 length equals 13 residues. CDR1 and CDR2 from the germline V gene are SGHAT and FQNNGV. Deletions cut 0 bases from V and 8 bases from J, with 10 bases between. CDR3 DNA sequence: TGTGCCAGCAGCTTAGATGGAAGGGACGAAGCTTTCTTT. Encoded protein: CASSLDGRDEAFF.

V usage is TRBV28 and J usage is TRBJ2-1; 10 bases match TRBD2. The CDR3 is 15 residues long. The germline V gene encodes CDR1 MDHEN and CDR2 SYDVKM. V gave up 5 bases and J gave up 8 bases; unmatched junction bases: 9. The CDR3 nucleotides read TGTGCCAGCAGTACCGCCTCTAGCGGGAGATATGAGCAGTTCTTC. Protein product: CASSTASSGRYEQFF.

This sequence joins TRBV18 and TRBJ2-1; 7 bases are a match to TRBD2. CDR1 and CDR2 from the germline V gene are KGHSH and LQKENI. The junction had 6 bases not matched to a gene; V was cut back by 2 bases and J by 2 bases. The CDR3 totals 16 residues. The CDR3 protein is CASSPESGAAYNEQFF. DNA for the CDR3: TGTGCCAGCTCACCAGAAAGCGGGGCGGCCTACAATGAGCAGTTCTTC.

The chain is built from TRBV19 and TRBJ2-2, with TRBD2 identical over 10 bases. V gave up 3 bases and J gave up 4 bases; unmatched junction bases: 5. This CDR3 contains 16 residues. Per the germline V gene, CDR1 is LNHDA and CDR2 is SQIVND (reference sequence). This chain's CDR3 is CASSIWASGGTGELFF. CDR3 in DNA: TGTGCCAGTAGTATTTGGGCTAGCGGGGGCACCGGGGAGCTGTTTTTT.

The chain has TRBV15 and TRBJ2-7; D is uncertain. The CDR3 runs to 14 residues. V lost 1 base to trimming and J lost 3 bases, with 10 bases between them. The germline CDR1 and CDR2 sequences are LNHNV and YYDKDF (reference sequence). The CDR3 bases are TGTGCCACCAGCAGAGGTGGGGTGGACTACGAGCAGTACTTC. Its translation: CATSRGGVDYEQYF.

Here the CDR3 reads CASSHLLAAPNNEQFF. The CDR3 DNA reads TGCGCCAGCAGCCACCTACTAGCGGCCCCCAACAATGAGCAGTTCTTC. The chain has TRBV4-1 and TRBJ2-1; 8 bases match TRBD2. Germline V CDR1 and CDR2: MGHRA, YSYEKL. The CDR3 sequence is 16 residues long. Trimming took 3 bases from V and 5 from J; bases not matched to a gene: 9.

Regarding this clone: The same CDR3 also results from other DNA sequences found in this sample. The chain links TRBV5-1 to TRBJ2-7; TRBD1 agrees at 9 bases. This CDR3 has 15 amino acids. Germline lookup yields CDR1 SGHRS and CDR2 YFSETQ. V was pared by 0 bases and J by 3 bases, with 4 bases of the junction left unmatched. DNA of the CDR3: TGCGCCAGCAGCTTGGGGACAGGGGCCCGCTACGAGCAGTACTTC. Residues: CASSLGTGARYEQYF.

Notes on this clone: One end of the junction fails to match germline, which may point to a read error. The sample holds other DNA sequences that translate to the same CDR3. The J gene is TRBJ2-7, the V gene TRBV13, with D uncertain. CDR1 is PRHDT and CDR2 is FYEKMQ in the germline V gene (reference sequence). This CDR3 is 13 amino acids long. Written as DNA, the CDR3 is TGTGCCAGCAGCCTAGGCCTTGGGTACGAGCAGTACTTC. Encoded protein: CASSLGLGYEQYF.